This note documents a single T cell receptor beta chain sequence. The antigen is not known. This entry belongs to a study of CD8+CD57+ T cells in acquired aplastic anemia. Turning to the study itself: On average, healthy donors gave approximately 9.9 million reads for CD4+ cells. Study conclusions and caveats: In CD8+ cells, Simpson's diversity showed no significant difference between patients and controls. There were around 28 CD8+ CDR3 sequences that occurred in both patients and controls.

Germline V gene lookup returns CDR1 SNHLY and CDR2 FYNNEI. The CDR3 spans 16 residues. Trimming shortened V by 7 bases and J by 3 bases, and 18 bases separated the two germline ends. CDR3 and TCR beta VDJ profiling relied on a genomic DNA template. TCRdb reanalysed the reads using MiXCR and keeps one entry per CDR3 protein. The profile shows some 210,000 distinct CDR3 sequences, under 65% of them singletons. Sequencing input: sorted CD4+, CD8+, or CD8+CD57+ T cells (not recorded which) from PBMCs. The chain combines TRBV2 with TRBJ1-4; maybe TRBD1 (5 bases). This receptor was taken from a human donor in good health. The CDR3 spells CASKIRLAGANEKLFF. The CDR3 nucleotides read TGTGCCAGCAAGATTCGGCTAGCGGGGGCTAATGAAAAACTGTTTTTT.